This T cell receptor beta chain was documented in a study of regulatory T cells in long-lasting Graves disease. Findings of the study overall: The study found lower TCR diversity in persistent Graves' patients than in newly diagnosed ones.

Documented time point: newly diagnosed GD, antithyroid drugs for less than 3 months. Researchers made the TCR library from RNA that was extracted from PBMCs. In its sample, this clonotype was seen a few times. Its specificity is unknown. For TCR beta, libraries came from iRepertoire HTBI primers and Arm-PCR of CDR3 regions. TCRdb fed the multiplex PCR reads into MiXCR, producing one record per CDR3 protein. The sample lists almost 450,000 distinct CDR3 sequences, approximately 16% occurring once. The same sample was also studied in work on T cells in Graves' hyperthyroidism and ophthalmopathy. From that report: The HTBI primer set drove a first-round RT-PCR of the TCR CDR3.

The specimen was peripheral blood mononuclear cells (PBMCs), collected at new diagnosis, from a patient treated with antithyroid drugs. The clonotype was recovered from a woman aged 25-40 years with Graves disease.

The chain's CDR3 is CASSIEPKPGQGTDEQYF. CDR3 DNA sequence: TGTGCCAGTAGTATAGAACCCAAACCGGGACAGGGAACGGATGAGCAGTACTTC. V is TRBV19 and J is TRBJ2-7; 9 bases map to TRBD1. V was clipped by 0 bases and J by 7 bases; unmatched bases: 16. The CDR3 loop spans 18 amino acids. Germline CDR1 and CDR2: LNHDA and SQIVND (reference sequence). Complete variable domain (other parts from reference TRBV19 and TRBJ2-7): DGGITQSPKYLFRKEGQNVTLSCEQNLNHDAMYWYRQDPGQGLRLIYYSQIVNDFQKGDIAEGYSVSREKKESFPLTVTSAQKNPTAFYLCASSIEPKPGQGTDEQYFGPGTRLTVT.